This entry lists 29 T cell receptor beta chains sequenced from one sample in a study of identical twins. MiXCR, run by TCRdb on the 5' RACE reads, gives a single entry per CDR3 protein. Among some 460,000 distinct CDR3 sequences listed, 12% to 15% were seen once. The sample was also reused in another study, on yellow fever vaccine responses in identical twins.

The sequenced material came from CD4+ T cells sorted from blood. Receptors were obtained from a woman between 18 and 30 years old in good health.

This clonotype was counted between two and nine times. The chain carries TRBV10-2 and TRBJ2-2; D is undetermined. V shed 8 bases and J shed 0 bases, with 10 bases lying between them. Per germline, CDR1 WSHSY and CDR2 SAAADI. This CDR3 region has 14 residues. CDR3 loop: CASLKQTNTGELFF. The DNA of the CDR3 is TGCGCCAGCCTCAAACAGACGAACACCGGGGAGCTGTTTTTT.

This clonotype was seen more than once but under ten times. The chain joins TRBV5-1 to TRBJ2-7, with D tentatively TRBD1 (6 bases). The V end lost 5 bases, the J end lost 3 bases, and 21 bases lay between the germline ends. Germline CDR1 reads SGHRS; CDR2 reads YFSETQ. CDR3 length equals 16 residues. The CDR3 loop reads CASSSHSGTLLYEQYF. The DNA of the CDR3 is TGCGCCAGCAGTTCTCACTCCGGGACACTGCTCTACGAGCAGTACTTC.

This clonotype was observed a single time. The V and J genes are TRBV15 and TRBJ2-7, with a tentative D call TRBD1 (6 bases). CDR1 is LNHNV and CDR2 is YYDKDF in the germline V gene (reference sequence). Trimming left V 2 bases short and J 2 bases short, with 16 bases between. There are 16 residues in the CDR3. CDR3 sequence: CATSRKLGQFAYEQYF. The CDR3 bases are TGTGCCACCAGCAGAAAGCTTGGACAGTTCGCCTACGAGCAGTACTTC.

V is TRBV20-1 and J is TRBJ2-7; 9 nucleotides align to TRBD2. V was clipped by 3 bases and J by 2 bases; unmatched bases: 5. This CDR3 is 14 amino acids long. CDR1 is DFQATT, CDR2 SNEGSKA, per germline (reference sequence). The CDR3 nucleotides read TGCAGTGCTAGGGATAGCGGGAGTGCCTACGAGCAGTACTTC. It yields the protein CSARDSGSAYEQYF.

This clonotype was found many times. This chain links TRBV5-1 with TRBJ2-3, with D unresolved. Trimming left V 1 base short and J 8 bases short, with 11 bases between. CDR1 is SGHRS, CDR2 YFSETQ, per germline. CDR3 length equals 13 residues. DNA of the CDR3: TGCGCCAGCAGCTTGAAGAGCCCCGGTACGCAGTATTTT. It is translated as CASSLKSPGTQYF.

This chain uses TRBV7-9 with TRBJ2-1; D is possibly TRBD1 or TRBD2 (6 bases each). The CDR3 sequence is 13 residues long. Germline CDR1 and CDR2: SEHNR and FQNEAQ (reference sequence). V lost 7 bases and J 6 bases, leaving 13 bases between the germline ends. CDR3 sequence reads: CASNRGLGNEQFF. The CDR3 nucleotides are TGTGCCAGCAATCGGGGGCTCGGCAATGAGCAGTTCTTC.

The V call is TRBV15, the J call TRBJ1-1; possibly TRBD1 for D (6 bases). V dropped 0 bases and J dropped 5 bases, with 13 bases sitting between them. Germline V gene data show CDR1 as LNHNV and CDR2 as YYDKDF (reference sequence). The CDR3 is 15 residues long. In DNA, the CDR3 is TGTGCCACCAGCAGAGAGGGCAGGGGAGGTACTGAAGCTTTCTTT. It is translated as CATSREGRGGTEAFF.

This clonotype was found once. The chain has TRBV11-2 and TRBJ2-7, with TRBD1 identical over 7 bases. Trimming took 4 bases from V and 3 from J; bases not matched to a gene: 3. Germline V gene lookup returns CDR1 SGHAT and CDR2 FQNNGV. This CDR3 contains 13 residues. Written as DNA, the CDR3 is TGTGCCAGCAGCTACAGGGGTTTCTACGAGCAGTACTTC. Residues: CASSYRGFYEQYF.

This clonotype was detected a few times. The chain combines TRBV20-1 with TRBJ2-5; the D gene is possibly TRBD1 (5 bases). Trimming shortened V by 3 bases and J by 2 bases, and 7 bases separated the two germline ends. CDR3 length: 12 residues. Germline CDR1 and CDR2: DFQATT and SNEGSKA (reference sequence). The CDR3 DNA is TGCAGTGCTAGTGACAGACAAGAGACCCAGTACTTC. This codes for CSASDRQETQYF.

Many counts were recorded for this clonotype. CDR3 nucleotides: TGTGCCAGCAGCGACCTTAGGGTCACTGAAGCTTTCTTT. Protein sequence: CASSDLRVTEAFF. The V call is TRBV2, the J call TRBJ1-1; D gene uncertain. The ends were cut back, 6 bases at V and 4 bases at J, with 12 bases in the middle. The CDR3 covers 13 residues. Per germline, CDR1 SNHLY and CDR2 FYNNEI.

In its sample, this clonotype was seen a few times. This chain uses TRBV5-1 with TRBJ2-2, with D unresolved. CDR1 and CDR2 (germline): SGHRS, YFSETQ. This CDR3 contains 14 residues. V was cut by 4 bases and J by 5 bases, with 12 bases left in between. The CDR3: CASSTVPRTGELFF. In nucleotides, the CDR3 is TGCGCCAGCAGCACCGTTCCCAGAACCGGGGAGCTGTTTTTT.

The V gene is TRBV7-2, the J gene TRBJ2-3; 9 bases agree with TRBD2. Germline lookup yields CDR1 SGHTA and CDR2 FQGNSA. The CDR3 is 17 residues long. With V trimmed by 5 bases and J by 4 bases, 13 bases remained unmatched. The CDR3, as DNA: TGTGCCAGCAGCCCGATTAGCGGGAGCGCTCAGGCAGATACGCAGTATTTT. It specifies CASSPISGSAQADTQYF.

V usage is TRBV21-1 and J usage is TRBJ2-6; TRBD1 is the table's D call and was not checked against the DNA. TRBV21-1 is deemed a pseudogene. This CDR3 has 15 amino acids. The CDR3 DNA sequence: TGTGCCAGCAGCACCTACAGGGCCGGGGCCAACGTCCTGACTTTC. It yields the protein CASSTYRAGANVLTF.

This clonotype has at least ten counts. The CDR3 region has the DNA TGCAGCGTACAAGGGACAGGGCGCACAGATACGCAGTATTTT. It specifies CSVQGTGRTDTQYF. The chain couples TRBV29-1 to TRBJ2-3; 9 positions agree with TRBD1. CDR1 is SQVTM and CDR2 is ANQGSEA in the germline V gene. V lost 6 bases and J lost 1; bases outside the gene matches: 5. The CDR3 sequence is 14 residues long.

The chain joins TRBV7-8 to TRBJ2-2; the match to TRBD1 covers 9 bases. CDR3 size: 18 residues. The V gene's germline CDR1 is SGHVS and CDR2 FQNEAQ. V gave up 1 base and J gave up 6 bases; unmatched junction bases: 12. CDR3 region: CASSLVFRDRVGPGELFF. CDR3 DNA sequence: TGTGCCAGCAGCTTAGTCTTCCGGGACAGGGTCGGCCCCGGGGAGCTGTTTTTT.

The chain carries TRBV19 and TRBJ2-6, with D perhaps matching TRBD2 (6 bases). V lost 5 bases and J 1 base, leaving 15 bases between the germline ends. CDR1 is LNHDA, CDR2 SQIVND, per germline (reference sequence). The CDR3 is 17 residues long. This chain's CDR3 is CASSAPGLNSGANVLTF. DNA of the CDR3: TGTGCCAGTAGTGCTCCGGGACTGAATTCTGGGGCCAACGTCCTGACTTTC.

V gene TRBV20-1 combines with J gene TRBJ2-7, with TRBD1 matching 9 bases. CDR3 length: 14 residues. The germline V gene has CDR1 DFQATT and CDR2 SNEGSKA (reference sequence). With V trimmed by 4 bases and J by 2 bases, 6 bases remained unmatched. CDR3 sequence reads: CSAIPGQGPYEQYF. Here the CDR3 DNA reads TGCAGTGCTATACCGGGACAGGGACCCTACGAGCAGTACTTC.

A few counts support this clonotype. This chain joins TRBV15 and TRBJ2-3; D is ambiguous. Germline CDR1 reads LNHNV; CDR2 reads YYDKDF (reference sequence). V lost 0 bases, J lost 8 bases, and 6 bases lay in between. This CDR3 is 12 amino acids long. CDR3 in amino acids: CATSRDRVTQYF. CDR3 nucleotides: TGTGCCACCAGCAGAGATCGGGTTACGCAGTATTTT.

The J gene is TRBJ2-3, the V gene TRBV7-2, with a possible D match to TRBD1 (5 bases). CDR1 and CDR2 (germline): SGHTA, FQGNSA. Trimming pared 6 bases from V and 3 bases from J, leaving 13 bases between. The CDR3 runs to 14 residues. The CDR3 here is CASRDVGATDTQYF. The CDR3 bases are TGTGCCAGCAGAGACGTTGGGGCGACAGATACGCAGTATTTT.

This clonotype was seen ten or more times. V and J are TRBV12-3 or TRBV12-4 and TRBJ2-1, with D hard to call. The V end lost 0 bases, the J end lost 3 bases, and 12 bases lay between the germline ends. The length of the CDR3 is 16 residues. In nucleotides, the CDR3 is TGTGCCAGCAGTTTAGCGCTGACGGATCACTACAATGAGCAGTTCTTC. This translates into CASSLALTDHYNEQFF.

This clonotype appeared a few times. This rearrangement joins TRBV11-2 to TRBJ2-5; 7 bases agree with TRBD1. Germline V gives CDR1 SGHAT, CDR2 FQNNGV. V shed 4 bases, J shed 1 base, and the junction held 6 bases outside the gene matches. The CDR3 is made up of 15 amino acids. In DNA form, the CDR3 reads TGTGCCAGCAGCTCGGAGACAGGGATCCAAGAGACCCAGTACTTC. Translated, it gives CASSSETGIQETQYF.

This clonotype was found many times. DNA for the CDR3: TGCGCCAGCAGCTTGGCCGGGACAGGCACAGATACGCAGTATTTT. Protein sequence: CASSLAGTGTDTQYF. V is TRBV5-1 and J is TRBJ2-3, with 7 bases matching TRBD1. V was clipped by 0 bases and J by 1 base; unmatched bases: 2. Germline assignment: CDR1 SGHRS and CDR2 YFSETQ. This CDR3 is 15 amino acids long.

In its sample, this clonotype was seen a few times. This sequence joins TRBV12-3 or TRBV12-4 and TRBJ1-3, with a weak D call TRBD1 (5 bases). The CDR3 is 13 amino acids. Trimming removed 10 bases from V and 4 bases from J, with 14 bases in between. DNA for the CDR3: TGTGCCACCATCCGACAGCGGGGAAACACCATATATTTT. It codes for CATIRQRGNTIYF.

The genes are TRBV6-1 and TRBJ2-3; D is unclear. The CDR3 runs 15 residues. Germline values: CDR1 MNHNS, CDR2 SASEGT. Trimming left V 5 bases short and J 4 bases short, with 16 bases between. CDR3 sequence reads: CASSLDPTWADTQYF. The CDR3 bases are TGTGCCAGCAGTCTGGACCCCACCTGGGCAGATACGCAGTATTTT.

This clonotype came up a few times. The J gene is TRBJ2-7, the V gene TRBV27; 9 bases line up with TRBD1. The CDR3 consists of 16 residues. V gave up 4 bases and J gave up 3 bases; unmatched junction bases: 10. Germline V gene sequence: CDR1 MNHEY, CDR2 SMNVEV (reference sequence). The CDR3 loop reads CASSSTPGQGVYEQYF. The CDR3 DNA is TGTGCCAGCAGTTCAACGCCGGGACAGGGAGTCTACGAGCAGTACTTC.

This clonotype was detected only a few times. The chain is built from TRBV25-1 and TRBJ1-4; the match to TRBD1 covers 9 bases. The germline V gene encodes CDR1 MGHDK and CDR2 SYGVNS. The CDR3 sequence is 15 residues long. V lost 6 bases and J lost 8; bases outside the gene matches: 10. The CDR3 DNA is TGTGCCAGCAGCCAAACAGGGGGCGCCGCGGAAAAACTGTTTTTT. This sequence encodes CASSQTGGAAEKLFF.

This clonotype was found a few times. The genes are TRBV20-1 and TRBJ2-7, with D perhaps matching TRBD1 (6 bases). The length of the CDR3 is 15 residues. Germline V lookup: CDR1 DFQATT, CDR2 SNEGSKA (reference sequence). V was pared by 3 bases and J by 3 bases, with 18 bases between. The CDR3 sequence: CSASPGVLGGYEQYF. CDR3 nucleotide sequence: TGCAGTGCTAGCCCTGGGGTTTTAGGGGGCTACGAGCAGTACTTC.

CDR3 amino acids: CASSLGLNSGNTIYF. The CDR3 nucleotides read TGTGCCAGCAGTTTAGGCTTAAACTCTGGAAACACCATATATTTT. V usage is TRBV28 and J usage is TRBJ1-3; D gene ambiguous. The CDR3 sequence is 15 residues long. Per germline, CDR1 MDHEN and CDR2 SYDVKM. Trimming left V 2 bases short and J 0 bases short, with 8 bases between.

V usage is TRBV6-1 and J usage is TRBJ2-6, with D unclear. CDR3 length: 15 residues. CDR1 is MNHNS and CDR2 is SASEGT in the germline V gene. Trimming took 6 bases from V and 2 from J, leaving 11 bases between them. DNA of the CDR3: TGTGCCAGCAGATCACCTAACCCTGGGGCCAACGTCCTGACTTTC. Protein product: CASRSPNPGANVLTF.